The present TCR beta chain was sequenced within a study of PD-1 blockade in classical Hodgkin lymphoma. Findings and caveats of the study: Reported baseline diversity: healthy donors highest, relapsed/refractory patients lowest. CD8+ TCR diversity did not rise significantly by C4D1, unlike CD4+.

Germline V gives CDR1 SGHTA, CDR2 FQGNSA. The germline V and J ends were trimmed by 4 bases and 2 bases, with 15 bases remaining between them. The CDR3 has 17 amino acids. Comment on this clone: Its antigen is as yet unknown.

The time point here: cycle 4 day 1 (C4D1), after 6 weeks of nivolumab. All trial patients relapsed after autologous stem cell transplantation. Libraries were prepared by immunoSEQ multiplex PCR; TCRdb keeps only in-frame clonotypes and omits some of them. The sample lists approximately 38,000 clones; more than 60% were seen once. The clonotype originates from a human donor with classical Hodgkin lymphoma. This specimen was peripheral blood mononuclear cells (PBMCs), taken before the fourth cycle of nivolumab. The chain recombines TRBV7-2 with TRBJ2-6; D ambiguous. CDR3 residues: CASSYLSPATGANVLTF. In nucleotides, the CDR3 is TGTGCCAGCAGCTACCTCTCACCCGCGACTGGGGCCAACGTCCTGACTTTC.